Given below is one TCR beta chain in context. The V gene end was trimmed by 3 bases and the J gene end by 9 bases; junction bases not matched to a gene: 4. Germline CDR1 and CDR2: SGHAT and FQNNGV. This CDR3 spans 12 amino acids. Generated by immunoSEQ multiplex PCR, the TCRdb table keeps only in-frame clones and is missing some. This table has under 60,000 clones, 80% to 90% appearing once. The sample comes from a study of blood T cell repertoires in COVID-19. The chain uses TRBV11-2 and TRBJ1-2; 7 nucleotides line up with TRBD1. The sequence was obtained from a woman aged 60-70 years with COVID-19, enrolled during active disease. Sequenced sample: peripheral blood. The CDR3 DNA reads TGTGCCAGCAGCTTTACACAGGGGAGCTACACCTTC. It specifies CASSFTQGSYTF.